The text below deals with one T cell receptor (beta chain). The data are from a study of T cell changes during pregnancy in multiple sclerosis. The table came from immunoSEQ multiplex PCR; TCRdb's copy has only in-frame clones and leaves some out. The table lists 75,000 to 80,000 clones, around 93% of them singletons. The CDR3 spans 15 residues. Germline V gene lookup returns CDR1 SGHVS and CDR2 FQNEAQ. V lost 5 bases, J lost 5 bases, and 8 bases stayed unmatched. V is TRBV7-8 and J is TRBJ1-4, with TRBD1 matching 7 bases. The receptor was isolated from a female donor in good health, enrolled as a control in a pregnancy study. The source was peripheral blood, collected in the second trimester of pregnancy. As DNA, the CDR3 is TGTGCCAGCAGCCGGGCGGGACAGACAAATGAAAAACTGTTTTTT. It translates to CASSRAGQTNEKLFF.